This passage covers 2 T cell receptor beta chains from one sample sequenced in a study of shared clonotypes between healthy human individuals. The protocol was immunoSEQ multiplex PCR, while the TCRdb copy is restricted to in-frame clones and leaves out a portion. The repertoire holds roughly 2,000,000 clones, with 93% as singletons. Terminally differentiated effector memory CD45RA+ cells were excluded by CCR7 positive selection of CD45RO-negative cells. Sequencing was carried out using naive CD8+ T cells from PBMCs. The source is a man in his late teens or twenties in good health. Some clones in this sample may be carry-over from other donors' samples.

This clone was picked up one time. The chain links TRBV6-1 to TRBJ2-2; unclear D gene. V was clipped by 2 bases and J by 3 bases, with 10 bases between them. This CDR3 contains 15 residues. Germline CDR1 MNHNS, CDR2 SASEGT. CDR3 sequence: CASSEFMFYTGELFF. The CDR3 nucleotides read TGTGCCAGCAGTGAATTCATGTTTTACACCGGGGAGCTGTTTTTT.

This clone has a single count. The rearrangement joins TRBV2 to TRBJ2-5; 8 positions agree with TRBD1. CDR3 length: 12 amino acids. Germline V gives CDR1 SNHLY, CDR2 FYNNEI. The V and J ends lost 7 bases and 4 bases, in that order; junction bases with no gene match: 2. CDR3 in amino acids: CASNDRGETQYF. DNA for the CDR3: TGTGCCAGCAACGACAGGGGAGAGACCCAGTACTTC.